The 22 T cell receptor beta chains in this list originate from one sample, sequenced in a study of Ad26.COV2.S vaccination and SARS-CoV-2 variants. Documented treatment: around 19 received Ad26.COV2.S at low or high dose, single or two shots; about 5 received placebo; per-sample allocation not given. Repertoires come from day 63 after the first vaccine or placebo injection. Method: immunoSEQ multiplex PCR; TCRdb's copy keeps in-frame clones and lacks some. The sample shows about 440,000 clones, 90% of them seen only once. The input for sequencing was peripheral blood, taken in a trial of Ad26.COV2.S vaccine versus placebo. The receptor set was obtained from a person between 18 and 59 years old who received the Ad26.COV2.S COVID-19 vaccine or a placebo.

The V call is TRBV6-2 or TRBV6-3, the J call TRBJ2-5; a weak D match, TRBD2 (5 bases). The CDR3 contains 17 residues. V lost 3 bases and J 2 bases, leaving 19 bases between the germline ends. The germline CDR1 and CDR2 sequences are MNHEY and SVGEGT. The CDR3 loop reads CASSYSPWSGRQETQYF. CDR3 DNA sequence: TGTGCCAGCAGTTATTCCCCCTGGAGCGGTCGTCAAGAGACCCAGTACTTC.

In its sample, this clone was seen a few times. The chain employs TRBV5-4 and TRBJ2-2; 15 bases are a match to TRBD2. Trimming took 4 bases from V and 4 from J; bases not matched to a gene: 2. This CDR3 is 16 amino acids long. Germline CDR1 SGHNT, CDR2 YYREEE (reference sequence). CDR3 loop: CASSQGLAGGTGELFF. In DNA, the CDR3 is TGTGCCAGCAGCCAGGGACTAGCGGGGGGCACCGGGGAGCTGTTTTTT.

The chain combines TRBV4-3 with TRBJ2-7; 10 nucleotides agree with TRBD1. This CDR3 is built from 14 residues. The V and J ends lost 4 bases and 3 bases, in that order; junction bases with no gene match: 3. CDR1 is LGHNA and CDR2 is YSLEER in the germline V gene. The CDR3 DNA reads as TGCGCCAGCAGCCCCGACAGGGGGCTCTACGAGCAGTACTTC. Translating gives CASSPDRGLYEQYF.

This clone was observed a single time. Other nucleotide sequences from this sample produce the same CDR3. This chain joins TRBV19 and TRBJ2-7; 9 positions match TRBD2. Germline CDR1 is LNHDA and CDR2 is SQIVND (reference sequence). CDR3 size: 15 residues. Trimming cost V 1 base and J 4 bases; bases outside gene matches: 5. The chain's CDR3 is CASSIGAGGPYEQYF. CDR3 nucleotide sequence: TGTGCCAGTAGTATAGGGGCGGGAGGGCCTTACGAGCAGTACTTC.

Notes on this clone: In the same sample, other DNA sequences code for this CDR3. This chain joins TRBV7-2 and TRBJ2-7, with TRBD2 matching 13 bases. Germline V gene sequence: CDR1 SGHTA, CDR2 FQGNSA. V shed 5 bases, J shed 2 bases, and the junction held 3 bases outside the gene matches. The CDR3 is 15 residues long. The CDR3 here is CASSPGLAGTYEQYF. The CDR3 nucleotides read TGTGCCAGCAGCCCGGGACTAGCGGGAACCTACGAGCAGTACTTC.

The count of this clone is one. The genes are TRBV13 and TRBJ2-7; no reliable D call. Trimming took 0 bases from V and 2 from J, leaving 8 bases between them. Germline CDR1 PRHDT, CDR2 FYEKMQ (reference sequence). The CDR3 has 14 amino acids. The CDR3 region has the DNA TGTGCCAGCAGCTTAGGACCGTCCCCCTACGAGCAGTACTTC. Protein sequence: CASSLGPSPYEQYF.

V gene TRBV11-2 combines with J gene TRBJ1-2; D is undetermined. The CDR3 has 14 amino acids. CDR1 and CDR2 (germline): SGHAT, FQNNGV. V was pared by 1 base and J by 4 bases, with 10 bases between. The CDR3 loop reads CASSLADGPYGYTF. In DNA, the CDR3 is TGTGCCAGCAGCTTAGCTGACGGCCCCTATGGCTACACCTTC. Full variable domain (rest looked up from reference TRBV11-2 and TRBJ1-2): EAGVAQSPRYKIIEKRQSVAFWCNPISGHATLYWYQQILGQGPKLLIQFQNNGVVDDSQLPKDRFSAERLKGVDSTLKIQPAKLEDSAVYLCASSLADGPYGYTFGSGTRLTVV.

The rearrangement uses TRBV7-2 and TRBJ2-3; perhaps TRBD2 as D (5 bases). V was shortened by 7 bases and J by 5 bases, with 7 bases between the two germline ends. CDR1 is SGHTA and CDR2 is FQGNSA in the germline V gene. The CDR3 contains 11 residues. This CDR3 reads CASTEGDTQYF. Written as DNA, the CDR3 is TGTGCCAGCACCGAGGGAGATACGCAGTATTTT.

The V call is TRBV18, the J call TRBJ2-5; a weak D match, TRBD1 (5 bases). V shed 0 bases and J shed 0 bases, with 5 bases lying between them. CDR3 length equals 14 residues. CDR1 and CDR2 (germline): KGHSH, LQKENI. CDR3: CASSPPTDQETQYF. The CDR3 coding sequence is TGTGCCAGCTCACCACCGACAGACCAAGAGACCCAGTACTTC. Using reference TRBV18 and TRBJ2-5 for the parts outside the CDR3, the full variable domain is NAGVMQNPRHLVRRRGQEARLRCSPMKGHSHVYWYRQLPEEGLKFMVYLQKENIIDESGMPKERFSAEFPKEGPSILRIQQVVRGDSAAYFCASSPPTDQETQYFGPGTRLLVL.

The J gene is TRBJ1-1, the V gene TRBV28; 9 bases match TRBD1. Trimming at V came to 4 bases and at J to 1 base, leaving 1 base not matched to a gene. Germline CDR1 is MDHEN and CDR2 is SYDVKM. The CDR3 has 14 amino acids. In DNA, the CDR3 is TGTGCCAGCAGTTCGGGACAGGGGAACACTGAAGCTTTCTTT. Amino acids: CASSSGQGNTEAFF.

The chain recombines TRBV29-1 with TRBJ2-3, with a possible D match to TRBD1 (5 bases). The CDR3 consists of 14 residues. Looked up from germline, CDR1 is SQVTM and CDR2 is ANQGSEA. The ends were cut back, 4 bases at V and 0 bases at J, with 11 bases in the middle. CDR3 loop: CSVGTGISTDTQYF. For the CDR3, the DNA is TGCAGCGTTGGCACAGGTATTAGCACAGATACGCAGTATTTT.

As DNA, the CDR3 is TGTGCCAGCAGTAGGACAGGGGCCAAACTCCAAGAGACCCAGTACTTC. Translating gives CASSRTGAKLQETQYF. The rearrangement joins TRBV21-1 to TRBJ2-5; no DNA check was done on the table's D call, TRBD1. TRBV21-1 is a known pseudogene. This CDR3 has 16 residues.

The chain is built from TRBV2 and TRBJ2-7, with TRBD2 as a possible D gene (6 bases). Per the germline V gene, CDR1 is SNHLY and CDR2 is FYNNEI. Trimming took 6 bases from V and 3 from J, leaving 15 bases between them. This CDR3 is built from 14 residues. CDR3 coding DNA: TGTGCCAGCAGCAACCGGGACTGGAGCTACGAGCAGTACTTC. Protein sequence: CASSNRDWSYEQYF.

The chain is built from TRBV2 and TRBJ2-7; possibly TRBD1 for D (6 bases). Looked up from germline, CDR1 is SNHLY and CDR2 is FYNNEI. This CDR3 has 14 residues. V was shortened by 4 bases and J by 2 bases, with 12 bases between the two germline ends. The CDR3 protein is CASSAQGLAYEQYF. DNA for the CDR3: TGTGCCAGCAGTGCGCAGGGGTTGGCCTACGAGCAGTACTTC.

The rearrangement links TRBV15 to TRBJ1-2; D is unclear. There are 16 residues in the CDR3. Germline V gives CDR1 LNHNV, CDR2 YYDKDF (reference sequence). V was trimmed by 5 bases and J by 6 bases, leaving 22 bases between them. CDR3 loop: CATSGGRVLGGNGYTF. CDR3 nucleotides: TGTGCCACCAGCGGAGGGCGAGTCCTGGGTGGTAATGGCTACACCTTC.

The chain links TRBV27 to TRBJ2-5, with TRBD2 matching over 11 bases. This CDR3 is 17 amino acids long. Germline trimming cut 5 bases from V and 2 bases from J; bases unmatched to any gene: 10. Germline values: CDR1 MNHEY, CDR2 SMNVEV (reference sequence). The CDR3 region is CASSPGTSGPIQETQYF. DNA for the CDR3: TGTGCCAGCAGTCCTGGGACTAGCGGCCCCATTCAAGAGACCCAGTACTTC.

The rearrangement links TRBV3-1 (or the pseudogene TRBV3-2) to TRBJ1-1, with D uncertain. Germline V lookup: CDR1 LGHDT, CDR2 YNNKEL (reference sequence). This CDR3 region has 12 residues. The V gene lost 2 bases and the J gene lost 11 bases, with 12 bases spanning the gap. CDR3 nucleotides: TGTGCCAGCAGCCAAACCTCAGGCAAGGCTTTCTTT. The encoded protein is CASSQTSGKAFF.

The gene calls are TRBV5-6 and TRBJ2-7, with 7 nucleotides matching TRBD1. The CDR3 runs to 14 residues. Germline V gene data show CDR1 as SGHDT and CDR2 as YYEEEE. J gave up 6 bases and V 0 bases, and 6 bases lay outside the gene matches. Here the CDR3 DNA reads TGTGCCAGCAGCTTGGGGACAGGCTATACCGAGCAGTACTTC. Protein product: CASSLGTGYTEQYF. Full variable domain (rest looked up from reference TRBV5-6 and TRBJ2-7): DAGVTQSPTHLIKTRGQQVTLRCSPKSGHDTVSWYQQALGQGPQFIFQYYEEEERQRGNFPDRFSGHQFPNYSSELNVNALLLGDSALYLCASSLGTGYTEQYFGPGTRLTVT.

This rearrangement joins TRBV18 to TRBJ1-1; D is undetermined. The CDR3 is 17 residues long. CDR1 is KGHSH, CDR2 LQKENI, per germline. The ends were cut back, 0 bases at V and 0 bases at J, with 14 bases in the middle. Written as DNA, the CDR3 is TGTGCCAGCTCACCACCGATTGGCACAACAATGAACACTGAAGCTTTCTTT. Its translation: CASSPPIGTTMNTEAFF.

This clone was detected only a few times. This chain joins TRBV28 and TRBJ2-7, with 11 bases aligning to TRBD2. Germline CDR1 is MDHEN and CDR2 is SYDVKM. CDR3 length: 16 residues. The V and J ends lost 5 bases and 0 bases, in that order; junction bases with no gene match: 6. In nucleotides, the CDR3 is TGTGCCAGCAGTCGCGGACTAGCGGGCCTCTCCTACGAGCAGTACTTC. It translates to CASSRGLAGLSYEQYF.

V is TRBV25-1 and J is TRBJ2-5; unclear D gene. Germline CDR1 and CDR2: MGHDK and SYGVNS. The CDR3 is 13 amino acids. Trimming left V 5 bases short and J 5 bases short, with 12 bases between. CDR3 coding DNA: TGTGCCAGCAGTAAGTCCCACGGGGAGACCCAGTACTTC. Its protein product is CASSKSHGETQYF.

The gene calls are TRBV27 and TRBJ1-5, with D perhaps matching TRBD1 (6 bases). The CDR3 sequence is 14 residues long. The V gene's germline CDR1 is MNHEY and CDR2 SMNVEV (reference sequence). Trimming left V 5 bases short and J 5 bases short, with 13 bases between. In nucleotides, the CDR3 is TGTGCCAGCAGTCCAAAGGGGGAAGATCAGCCCCAGCATTTT. It codes for CASSPKGEDQPQHF.